A selection of T cell receptor beta chains follows, all from one sample in a study of early T cells in non-severe SARS-CoV-2 infection. A single record per CDR3 protein comes from TCRdb applying MiXCR to the 5' RACE reads. The table lists 70,000 to 85,000 distinct CDR3 sequences, roughly 12% of them singletons. Material: whole blood. The receptors were gathered from an adult who was a healthcare worker with PCR-confirmed SARS-CoV-2 infection or an uninfected control (not recorded which). The CDR3 runs from the conserved cysteine through the conserved F or W. Fields, in order: V gene, J gene, clone size, D gene, CDR3 DNA, CDR3 protein. The D gene is left open where the match is weak. Clone size appears in some rows only: once, few, many, or a class for an expanded clone.

v_call: TRBV6-4
j_call: TRBJ2-2
clone_size: few
d_call: -
cdr3_nt: TGTGCCAGCAGTCTTCGTTTCACCGGGGAGCTGTTTTTT
cdr3_aa: CASSLRFTGELFF

v_call: TRBV12-3/TRBV12-4
j_call: TRBJ1-1
clone_size: many
d_call: -
cdr3_nt: TGTGCCAGCAGTTTGGTTGCGGGTCTAGCTGAAGCTTTCTTT
cdr3_aa: CASSLVAGLAEAFF

v_call: TRBV28
j_call: TRBJ2-5
clone_size: -
d_call: TRBD2
cdr3_nt: TGTGCCAGCAGTCAATCACCGGGAGGCCCTGCCAAGACCCAGTACTTC
cdr3_aa: CASSQSPGGPAKTQYF

v_call: TRBV29-1
j_call: TRBJ2-4
clone_size: -
d_call: -
cdr3_nt: TGCAGCGTTGTGTTTGCAGGTACCATTCAGTACTTC
cdr3_aa: CSVVFAGTIQYF

v_call: TRBV29-1
j_call: TRBJ2-1
clone_size: few
d_call: -
cdr3_nt: TGCAGCGTTGAAACAGGGTTACAGTTCTTC
cdr3_aa: CSVETGLQFF

v_call: TRBV5-6
j_call: TRBJ2-7
clone_size: many
d_call: TRBD2
cdr3_nt: TGTGCCAGCAGCTTACCTAGCGGGGGCTCCTACGAGCAGTACTTC
cdr3_aa: CASSLPSGGSYEQYF

v_call: TRBV18
j_call: TRBJ1-1
clone_size: -
d_call: -
cdr3_nt: TGTGCCAGCTCAGATAACGGTTACCGGACTGAAGCTTTCTTT
cdr3_aa: CASSDNGYRTEAFF

v_call: TRBV7-9
j_call: TRBJ2-2
clone_size: few
d_call: -
cdr3_nt: TGTGCCAGCAGCTTCGTCGGGGTTGGATGGGAGCTGTTTTTT
cdr3_aa: CASSFVGVGWELFF

v_call: TRBV24-1
j_call: TRBJ1-2
clone_size: many
d_call: -
cdr3_nt: TGTGCCACCAGTGATAGGGTATCGTATGGCTACACCTTC
cdr3_aa: CATSDRVSYGYTF

v_call: TRBV2
j_call: TRBJ1-3
clone_size: -
d_call: -
cdr3_nt: TGTGCCAGCAACCGGGTCCCCGTCTCTGGAAACACCATATATTTT
cdr3_aa: CASNRVPVSGNTIYF

v_call: TRBV12-3/TRBV12-4
j_call: TRBJ2-5
clone_size: -
d_call: TRBD2
cdr3_nt: TGTGCCAGCAGTTTTACGGACCGGGAGGAAGAGACCCAGTACTTC
cdr3_aa: CASSFTDREEETQYF

v_call: TRBV7-8
j_call: TRBJ2-7
clone_size: -
d_call: -
cdr3_nt: TGTGCCAGCAGCTTAAGGGGTAGCGGATCCTACGAGCAGTACTTC
cdr3_aa: CASSLRGSGSYEQYF

v_call: TRBV12-3/TRBV12-4
j_call: TRBJ2-1
clone_size: many
d_call: TRBD1
cdr3_nt: TGTGCCAGCAGCCGGGTCGGGACAGGGGATGGGAAGTTCTTC
cdr3_aa: CASSRVGTGDGKFF

v_call: TRBV12-3/TRBV12-4
j_call: TRBJ2-5
clone_size: few
d_call: TRBD2
cdr3_nt: TGTGCCAGCAGTTTAGCGGGAGGGCGTAGGGAGACCCAGTACTTC
cdr3_aa: CASSLAGGRRETQYF

v_call: TRBV20-1
j_call: TRBJ1-2
clone_size: many
d_call: -
cdr3_nt: TGCAGTGCTTCGAATTCCAGGGTTAGCGGCTACACCTTC
cdr3_aa: CSASNSRVSGYTF

v_call: TRBV7-2
j_call: TRBJ2-7
clone_size: many
d_call: -
cdr3_nt: TGTGCCAGCAGCTTTTCACAGCTATTCTACGAGCAGTACTTC
cdr3_aa: CASSFSQLFYEQYF

v_call: TRBV29-1
j_call: TRBJ1-1
clone_size: few
d_call: -
cdr3_nt: TGCAGCGTGCTTAGGGGGACGGAGGAGGTTTACACTGAAGCTTTCTTT
cdr3_aa: CSVLRGTEEVYTEAFF

v_call: TRBV27
j_call: TRBJ1-2
clone_size: -
d_call: -
cdr3_nt: TGTGCCAGCAGTTTATCTCAGGGACCCTACTATGGCTACACCTTC
cdr3_aa: CASSLSQGPYYGYTF

v_call: TRBV5-4
j_call: TRBJ1-2
clone_size: -
d_call: -
cdr3_nt: TGTGCCAGCAACCCTGGGGTGCTCTATGGCTACACCTTC
cdr3_aa: CASNPGVLYGYTF

v_call: TRBV6-5
j_call: TRBJ2-1
clone_size: -
d_call: -
cdr3_nt: TGTGCCAGCACTGACGGGGGCGCGGGGCGGGATGAGCAGTTCTTC
cdr3_aa: CASTDGGAGRDEQFF

v_call: TRBV30
j_call: TRBJ1-5
clone_size: few
d_call: -
cdr3_nt: TGTGCCTGGAGTTTAGGATCACGGAATCAGCCCCAGCATTTT
cdr3_aa: CAWSLGSRNQPQHF

v_call: TRBV11-2
j_call: TRBJ2-7
clone_size: many
d_call: TRBD2
cdr3_nt: TGTGCCAGCAGCCCCGGGACTAGCGGCTACGAGCAGTACTTC
cdr3_aa: CASSPGTSGYEQYF

v_call: TRBV20-1
j_call: TRBJ1-2
clone_size: many
d_call: TRBD1
cdr3_nt: TGCAGTGTTGTCCGGGACAGCTATGGCTACACCTTC
cdr3_aa: CSVVRDSYGYTF

v_call: TRBV20-1
j_call: TRBJ2-2
clone_size: once
d_call: -
cdr3_nt: TGCAGTGCTGTCAGACCTCAGGGGACCGGGGAGCTGTTTTTT
cdr3_aa: CSAVRPQGTGELFF

v_call: TRBV7-2
j_call: TRBJ2-1
clone_size: many
d_call: -
cdr3_nt: TGTGCCAGCAGCTTAGCCCAGGGCGGCCGGTACAATGAGCAGTTCTTC
cdr3_aa: CASSLAQGGRYNEQFF

v_call: TRBV5-4
j_call: TRBJ2-2
clone_size: many
d_call: TRBD1
cdr3_nt: TGTGCCAGCAGCCAGGGACAGGGGGCCGGGGAGCTGTTTTTT
cdr3_aa: CASSQGQGAGELFF

v_call: TRBV20-1
j_call: TRBJ1-3
clone_size: many
d_call: TRBD1
cdr3_nt: TGCAGTGTTTCGCAGGGGGTAGCTGGAAACACCATATATTTT
cdr3_aa: CSVSQGVAGNTIYF

v_call: TRBV7-6
j_call: TRBJ2-3
clone_size: many
d_call: -
cdr3_nt: TGTGCCAGCACCCCAGGGGTTACAGATACGCAGTATTTT
cdr3_aa: CASTPGVTDTQYF

v_call: TRBV28
j_call: TRBJ2-7
clone_size: -
d_call: -
cdr3_nt: TGTGCCAGCAGTACCCCCGGTACAGCCTACGAGCAGTACTTC
cdr3_aa: CASSTPGTAYEQYF

v_call: TRBV6-6
j_call: TRBJ2-7
clone_size: -
d_call: TRBD2
cdr3_nt: TGTGCCAGCAGTTATCGCGAGGGGATGACTAGCGGGAGGGCCGCAGCCTACGAGCAGTACTTC
cdr3_aa: CASSYREGMTSGRAAAYEQYF

v_call: TRBV20-1
j_call: TRBJ1-1
clone_size: few
d_call: -
cdr3_nt: TGCAGTGCTAGAGATCCCTGGGGCGGCACTGAAGCTTTCTTT
cdr3_aa: CSARDPWGGTEAFF

v_call: TRBV2
j_call: TRBJ2-1
clone_size: -
d_call: TRBD2
cdr3_nt: TGTGCCAGTGAGCGGGATCACAATGAGCAGTTCTTC
cdr3_aa: CASERDHNEQFF

v_call: TRBV5-4
j_call: TRBJ2-2
clone_size: -
d_call: -
cdr3_nt: TGTGCCAGCAGCTTGGAGGGCAGATCCACCGGGGAGCTGTTTTTT
cdr3_aa: CASSLEGRSTGELFF

v_call: TRBV30
j_call: TRBJ2-1
clone_size: many
d_call: TRBD2
cdr3_nt: TGTGCCTGGAGTGTCGGGACTAGCGGGAGGAATGAGCAGTTCTTC
cdr3_aa: CAWSVGTSGRNEQFF

v_call: TRBV11-3
j_call: TRBJ2-3
clone_size: many
d_call: -
cdr3_nt: TGTGCCAGCAGCTCCGTCCCACAGGGAAATACGCAGTATTTT
cdr3_aa: CASSSVPQGNTQYF

v_call: TRBV12-3/TRBV12-4
j_call: TRBJ1-3
clone_size: many
d_call: TRBD1
cdr3_nt: TGTGCCAGCAGTCCTTGGACAGGGGGCGTTCTCTCTGGAAACACCATATATTTT
cdr3_aa: CASSPWTGGVLSGNTIYF

v_call: TRBV5-1
j_call: TRBJ2-2
clone_size: few
d_call: -
cdr3_nt: TGCGCCAGCAGTTTAGGGGACACGCCATACACCGGGGAGCTGTTTTTT
cdr3_aa: CASSLGDTPYTGELFF

v_call: TRBV12-3/TRBV12-4
j_call: TRBJ1-1
clone_size: few
d_call: -
cdr3_nt: TGTGCCAGCAGAACCAGGGAGAACACTGAAGCTTTCTTT
cdr3_aa: CASRTRENTEAFF

v_call: TRBV5-1
j_call: TRBJ2-3
clone_size: few
d_call: TRBD2
cdr3_nt: TGCGCCAGCACACCTTCCGGGGGGTCTGGCGAAAAGCAGTATTTT
cdr3_aa: CASTPSGGSGEKQYF

v_call: TRBV6-1
j_call: TRBJ1-6
clone_size: few
d_call: -
cdr3_nt: TGTGCCAGCAGGGGCCTTCAGATATATAATTCACCCCTCCACTTT
cdr3_aa: CASRGLQIYNSPLHF

v_call: TRBV7-9
j_call: TRBJ2-1
clone_size: many
d_call: TRBD2
cdr3_nt: TGTGCCAGCAGCGGGAGGGGATCCTACAATGAGCAGTTCTTC
cdr3_aa: CASSGRGSYNEQFF